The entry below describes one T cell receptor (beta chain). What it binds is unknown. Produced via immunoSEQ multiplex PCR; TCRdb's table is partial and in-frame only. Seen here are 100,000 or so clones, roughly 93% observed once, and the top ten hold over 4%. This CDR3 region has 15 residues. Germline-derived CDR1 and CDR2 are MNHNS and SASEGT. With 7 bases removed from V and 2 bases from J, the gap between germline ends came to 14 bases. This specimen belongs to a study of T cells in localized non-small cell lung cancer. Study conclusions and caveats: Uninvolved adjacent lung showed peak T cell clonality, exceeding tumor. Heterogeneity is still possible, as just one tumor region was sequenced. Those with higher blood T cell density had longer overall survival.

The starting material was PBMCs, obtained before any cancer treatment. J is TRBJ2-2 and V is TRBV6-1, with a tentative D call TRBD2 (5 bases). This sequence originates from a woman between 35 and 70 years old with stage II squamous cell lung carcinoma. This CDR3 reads CASIRTAANTGELFF. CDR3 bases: TGTGCCAGCATCAGAACAGCGGCCAACACCGGGGAGCTGTTTTTT.